This entry lists 32 T cell receptor beta chains sequenced from one sample in a study of CD8+CD57+ T cells in acquired aplastic anemia. According to the study, genomic DNA was the template for TCR beta VDJ and CDR3 profiling. TCRdb reanalysed the reads using MiXCR and keeps one entry per CDR3 protein. The sample lists some 200,000 distinct CDR3 sequences; approximately 50% were seen once. Patients who underwent sequencing had shown CD8+CD57+ cell expansion by flow cytometry. Specimen: sorted CD4+, CD8+, or CD8+CD57+ T cells (not recorded which) from PBMCs. Source of these receptors: a human donor with aplastic anemia.

CDR3 DNA: TGTGCCACCAGTGATTTCCTAGCGGGAGGAACGGATACGCAGTATTTT. This gives the protein CATSDFLAGGTDTQYF. The V gene is TRBV24-1, the J gene TRBJ2-3, with 11 bases identical to TRBD2. There are 16 residues in the CDR3. The V gene's germline CDR1 is KGHDR and CDR2 SFDVKD. V was clipped by 1 base and J by 6 bases; unmatched bases: 5.

This clonotype was counted ten times or more. This chain links TRBV19 with TRBJ2-7, with a possible D match to TRBD2 (5 bases). CDR3 length equals 13 residues. Germline lookup yields CDR1 LNHDA and CDR2 SQIVND (reference sequence). V lost 5 bases, J lost 1 base, and 9 bases lay in between. CDR3 loop: CASSLANSYEQYF. As DNA, the CDR3 is TGTGCCAGTAGTTTAGCGAATTCCTACGAGCAGTACTTC.

This clonotype was detected many times. This rearrangement joins TRBV9 to TRBJ2-1, with D perhaps TRBD1 (5 bases). Germline-derived CDR1 and CDR2 are SGDLS and YYNGEE. The CDR3 extends over 18 amino acids. Trimming pared 0 bases from V and 0 bases from J, leaving 16 bases between. CDR3 loop: CASSVDPGRMSSYNEQFF. The CDR3 DNA sequence: TGTGCCAGCAGCGTAGATCCAGGGCGGATGAGCTCCTACAATGAGCAGTTCTTC.

This chain links TRBV2 with TRBJ2-3; the D is unclear. Between the trimmed V and J ends, which lost 4 bases and 0 bases, there was a span of 5 bases. The CDR3 spans 13 residues. Germline-derived CDR1 and CDR2 are SNHLY and FYNNEI. CDR3 nucleotides: TGTGCCAGCAGTGGGTGGAGCACAGATACGCAGTATTTT. It specifies CASSGWSTDTQYF.

The V call is TRBV7-9, the J call TRBJ2-7, with TRBD2 identical over 8 bases. The CDR3 totals 13 residues. Germline CDR1 reads SEHNR; CDR2 reads FQNEAQ (reference sequence). Losses at the gene ends were 11 bases for V and 1 base for J; bases not matched to a gene: 7. CDR3 nucleotide sequence: TGTGCCTGGGGGGGGACTAGTTCCTACGAGCAGTACTTC. Protein product: CAWGGTSSYEQYF.

As for this clonotype: A much bigger clone sits one base away, suggesting this may be a read error. The rearrangement links TRBV19 to TRBJ1-6; 9 nucleotides agree with TRBD1. This CDR3 has 16 residues. V was clipped by 6 bases and J by 9 bases; unmatched bases: 12. From germline, CDR1 is LNHDA and CDR2 SQIVND (reference sequence). Written as DNA, the CDR3 is TGTGCCAGTAGAATTTCCCGGACAGGGGAAAGTTCACCCCTCCACTTT. This codes for CASRISRTGESSPLHF.

In this sample, this clonotype turned up many times. The gene calls are TRBV11-2 and TRBJ2-3; D possibly corresponds to TRBD1 (5 bases). Germline CDR1 reads SGHAT; CDR2 reads FQNNGV. This CDR3 has 13 amino acids. Trimming took 5 bases from V and 6 from J, leaving 12 bases between them. The CDR3, as DNA: TGTGCCAGCAGCCAAAGTCCAGGGGATACGCAGTATTTT. Its translation: CASSQSPGDTQYF.

V and J are TRBV11-1 and TRBJ2-1; TRBD2 matches at 14 bases. The CDR3 consists of 15 residues. Germline-derived CDR1 and CDR2 are SGHAT and FQDESV (reference sequence). Trimming at V came to 3 bases and at J to 8 bases, leaving 3 bases not matched to a gene. The CDR3 region is CASSLGLAGVYEQFF. The CDR3 coding sequence is TGTGCCAGCAGCTTGGGACTAGCGGGGGTCTATGAGCAGTTCTTC.

The chain employs TRBV6-4 and TRBJ1-2; D not resolved. CDR1 and CDR2 from the germline V gene are MRHNA and SNTAGT. Trimming took 2 bases from V and 8 from J, leaving 9 bases between them. This CDR3 region has 12 residues. In nucleotides, the CDR3 is TGTGCCAGCAGTGACAGGGAGAGAGGCTACACCTTC. Encoded protein: CASSDRERGYTF.

Regarding this clonotype: In this CDR3 the conserved last residue, phenylalanine or tryptophan, is missing, so a read error is likely. V usage is TRBV11-2 and J usage is TRBJ2-7; TRBD2 might be the D (5 bases). Trimming removed 2 bases at V and 2 bases at J, with 13 bases between. Germline CDR1 and CDR2: SGHAT and FQNNGV. CDR3 length: 15 residues. The chain's CDR3 is CASSLIRGAAYEQYS. The CDR3, as DNA: TGTGCCAGCAGCTTAATACGGGGAGCCGCCTACGAGCAGTACTCC.

The DNA of the CDR3 is TGCGCCAGCAGTGCGGGTGTGGTGGGGGATACGCAGTATTTT. It is translated as CASSAGVVGDTQYF. This sequence joins TRBV10-2 and TRBJ2-3; the D is unclear. Germline V lookup: CDR1 WSHSY, CDR2 SAAADI. The CDR3 has 14 residues. Trimming stripped 4 bases from V and 6 bases from J, with 14 bases between.

This clonotype was recorded at least ten times. This chain uses TRBV24-1 with TRBJ1-5, with 7 positions matching TRBD1. The germline CDR1 and CDR2 sequences are KGHDR and SFDVKD. Trimming at V came to 5 bases and at J to 2 bases, leaving 5 bases not matched to a gene. This CDR3 spans 15 amino acids. DNA of the CDR3: TGTGCCACCAGTGGGGCAGGGGGAGGCAATCAGCCCCAGCATTTT. Encoded protein: CATSGAGGGNQPQHF.

The genes are TRBV20-1 and TRBJ1-2; D not resolved. Per the germline V gene, CDR1 is DFQATT and CDR2 is SNEGSKA (reference sequence). The CDR3 extends over 12 amino acids. Trimming left V 5 bases short and J 8 bases short, with 15 bases between. The CDR3 loop reads CSAEDDVRGYTF. As DNA, the CDR3 is TGCAGTGCTGAGGACGACGTAAGGGGCTACACCTTC.

This clonotype was seen a few times. This CDR3 reads CSVEDYRELGETQYF. In DNA form, the CDR3 reads TGCAGCGTTGAAGATTACAGGGAGCTGGGAGAGACCCAGTACTTC. This chain connects TRBV29-1 to TRBJ2-5, with D maybe TRBD1 (6 bases). The V end was cut by 0 bases, the J end by 4 bases, with 15 bases between. The CDR3 contains 15 residues. Germline V gene lookup returns CDR1 SQVTM and CDR2 ANQGSEA.

In the case of this clonotype: The junction shows a germline mismatch at one end, possibly a read error. The J gene is TRBJ1-1, the V gene TRBV29-1; TRBD1 agrees at 7 bases. The CDR3 sequence is 13 residues long. Germline-derived CDR1 and CDR2 are SQVTM and ANQGSEA. CDR3 DNA: TGTAGCGTTGCGGACAGGTTGAACACTGAAGTTTTCTTT. Its translation: CSVADRLNTEVFF.

The chain combines TRBV12-5 with TRBJ1-1; 8 bases line up with TRBD1. V lost 2 bases to trimming and J lost 6 bases; unmatched junction nucleotides: 2. The CDR3 spans 13 residues. Germline V CDR1 and CDR2: LGHNT, FRNRAP. CDR3 nucleotides: TGTGCTAGTGGTTTGCAGGGGGCGCCTGAAGCTTTCTTT. Its protein product is CASGLQGAPEAFF.

Points on this clonotype: A much larger clonotype is one base distant, so this may be a read error. The rearrangement joins TRBV11-1 to TRBJ2-3, with D possibly being TRBD2 (5 bases). The V end lost 2 bases, the J end lost 2 bases, and 11 bases lay between the germline ends. Germline V gene lookup returns CDR1 SGHAT and CDR2 FQDESV (reference sequence). The CDR3 covers 15 residues. For the CDR3, the DNA is TGTGCCAGCAGCTTATACTGGAGGATCACAGATACGCAGTATTTT. Residues: CASSLYWRITDTQYF.

The table lists this clonotype with many counts. The chain uses TRBV5-6 and TRBJ2-1; 8 nucleotides agree with TRBD1. Per the germline V gene, CDR1 is SGHDT and CDR2 is YYEEEE. V was pared by 4 bases and J by 3 bases, with 6 bases of the junction left unmatched. The CDR3 contains 15 residues. The CDR3 DNA reads TGTGCCAGCAGCCTGGACAGGGTGGGCTACAATGAGCAGTTCTTC. Translated, it gives CASSLDRVGYNEQFF.

This clonotype has at least ten counts. The chain's CDR3 is CASRGDSANYGYTF. CDR3 coding DNA: TGCGCCAGCAGGGGGGACAGCGCTAACTATGGCTACACCTTC. This rearrangement joins TRBV5-1 to TRBJ1-2; the match to TRBD1 covers 7 bases. Germline trimming cut 5 bases from V and 0 bases from J; bases unmatched to any gene: 4. Germline V gene sequence: CDR1 SGHRS, CDR2 YFSETQ. The CDR3 loop spans 14 amino acids.

The CDR3: CATSREEGPYEQYF. Here the CDR3 DNA reads TGTGCCACCAGCAGAGAAGAGGGTCCCTACGAGCAGTACTTC. This sequence joins TRBV15 and TRBJ2-7; possible D gene TRBD2, 5 bases. Trimming pared 0 bases from V and 2 bases from J, leaving 8 bases between. CDR1 and CDR2 from the germline V gene are LNHNV and YYDKDF (reference sequence). The CDR3 extends over 14 amino acids.

V is TRBV11-3 and J is TRBJ1-1, with 10 bases matching TRBD1. Trimming cost V 5 bases and J 10 bases; bases outside gene matches: 4. Germline CDR1 is SGHNT and CDR2 is YENEEA. This CDR3 is 12 amino acids long. CDR3 in amino acids: CASSTRQGAAFF. As DNA, the CDR3 is TGTGCCAGCAGCACGAGACAGGGGGCAGCTTTCTTT.

This chain uses TRBV6-4 with TRBJ2-2; no definite D call. This CDR3 comprises 14 residues. The germline V and J ends were trimmed by 6 bases and 1 base, with 9 bases remaining between them. Germline V gives CDR1 MRHNA, CDR2 SNTAGT. The CDR3 reads CASRPRLNTGELFF. The CDR3, as DNA: TGTGCCAGCAGACCCCGCCTGAACACCGGGGAGCTGTTTTTT.

This clonotype was detected ten times or more. V gene TRBV4-2 combines with J gene TRBJ2-5; TRBD1 matches 11 bases. Losses at the gene ends were 4 bases for V and 5 bases for J; bases not matched to a gene: 12. CDR1 is LGHNA, CDR2 YNFKEQ, per germline. The CDR3 is made up of 17 amino acids. Here the CDR3 DNA reads TGTGCCAGCAGCCTTTTAGGACAGGGGGCATTGCGTGAGACCCAGTACTTC. It is translated as CASSLLGQGALRETQYF.

The CDR3: CASSFLDGEQYF. The CDR3 coding sequence is TGTGCCAGCAGCTTTCTGGACGGGGAGCAGTACTTC. This chain uses TRBV7-6 with TRBJ2-7; no firm D call. V lost 3 bases, J lost 7 bases, and 10 bases lay in between. Germline V CDR1 and CDR2: SGHVS, FNYEAQ. The CDR3 is 12 residues long.

In its sample, this clonotype was seen many times. The chain carries TRBV6-6 and TRBJ1-5; 8 nucleotides align to TRBD1. Unmatched junction bases numbered 3, after V lost 5 bases and J lost 6 bases. CDR3 size: 13 residues. The V gene's germline CDR1 is MNHNY and CDR2 SVGAGI (reference sequence). For the CDR3, the DNA is TGTGCCAGCAGTAACAGGGGGGGTCAGCCCCAGCATTTT. Its protein product is CASSNRGGQPQHF.

The chain has TRBV30 and TRBJ1-1; tentatively, D is TRBD1 (6 bases). V gave up 5 bases and J gave up 0 bases, with 10 bases separating them. From germline, CDR1 is GTSNPN and CDR2 SVGIG (reference sequence). The CDR3 covers 13 residues. CDR3 in amino acids: CAWGGGMNTEAFF. The CDR3 bases are TGTGCCTGGGGGGGGGGCATGAACACTGAAGCTTTCTTT.

In its sample, this clonotype was seen many times. The chain carries TRBV5-6 and TRBJ2-1; D not resolved. V was pared by 3 bases and J by 8 bases, with 9 bases between. Germline CDR1 and CDR2: SGHDT and YYEEEE. CDR3 size: 12 residues. This chain's CDR3 is CASSSWVYEQFF. The CDR3 DNA reads as TGTGCCAGCAGCTCCTGGGTGTATGAGCAGTTCTTC.

In this sample, this clonotype turned up a few times. The rearrangement joins TRBV15 to TRBJ1-6, with D possibly being TRBD1 (5 bases). Per germline, CDR1 LNHNV and CDR2 YYDKDF (reference sequence). V was shortened by 2 bases and J by 7 bases, with 9 bases between the two germline ends. The CDR3 consists of 14 residues. The CDR3 nucleotides are TGTGCCACCAGCAGACAGGGTCCAAATTCACCCCTCCACTTT. Translated: CATSRQGPNSPLHF.

This clonotype appeared a few times. V is TRBV7-2 and J is TRBJ1-6; D not certain. CDR1 is SGHTA and CDR2 is FQGNSA in the germline V gene. The V end lost 3 bases, the J end lost 7 bases, and 7 bases lay between the germline ends. There are 13 residues in the CDR3. CDR3 in amino acids: CASSFGPNSPLHF. CDR3 nucleotides: TGTGCCAGCAGCTTCGGACCGAATTCACCCCTCCACTTT.

In its sample, this clonotype was seen a few times. J is TRBJ2-2 and V is TRBV2; D not resolved. The CDR3 is 15 amino acids. The germline V gene encodes CDR1 SNHLY and CDR2 FYNNEI. V lost 5 bases, J lost 0 bases, and 10 bases lay in between. CDR3 in amino acids: CASSPDVTNTGELFF. The CDR3, as DNA: TGTGCCAGCAGTCCGGACGTGACGAACACCGGGGAGCTGTTTTTT.

This clonotype turned up a few times. V is TRBV29-1 and J is TRBJ2-3; possibly TRBD2 for D (5 bases). The CDR3 loop spans 12 amino acids. V was clipped by 5 bases and J by 1 base, with 7 bases between them. Germline loops: CDR1 SQVTM, CDR2 ANQGSEA. CDR3 DNA sequence: TGCAGCGTTTCGGAGGGCACAGATACGCAGTATTTT. Amino acids: CSVSEGTDTQYF.

The chain links TRBV10-3 to TRBJ1-6; 7 bases are shared with TRBD1. The CDR3 is 15 residues long. J lost 7 bases, V lost 5 bases, and 8 bases had no gene match. Germline-derived CDR1 and CDR2 are ENHRY and SYGVKD. Here the CDR3 DNA reads TGTGCCATCAGTCCAGTGGGACAGAGCAATTCACCCCTCCACTTT. As protein: CAISPVGQSNSPLHF.